One sample yielded the 21 T cell receptor beta chains listed below, sequenced in a study of T cell responses to AZD1222 COVID-19 vaccine. Here immunoSEQ multiplex PCR was the method, and the copy in TCRdb shows in-frame clones only, minus some. This sample yields about 46,000 clones, of which 80% to 90% are seen a single time; 0.9% to 1.2% belongs to the top ten. The input for sequencing was peripheral blood, taken 28 days after the second AZD1222 dose. The receptors shown here come from an adult who received the AZD1222 COVID-19 vaccine.

This chain uses TRBV19 with TRBJ2-2, with 10 bases that match TRBD2. This CDR3 comprises 15 residues. V shed 8 bases, J shed 1 base, and the junction held 4 bases outside the gene matches. Looked up from germline, CDR1 is LNHDA and CDR2 is SQIVND (reference sequence). CDR3 sequence reads: CASHLAGGNTGELFF. Written as DNA, the CDR3 is TGTGCCAGTCATTTAGCGGGAGGGAACACCGGGGAGCTGTTTTTT.

J is TRBJ2-7 and V is TRBV6-6; TRBD1 aligns across 10 bases. The CDR3 runs to 16 residues. Trimming removed 1 base from V and 7 bases from J; junction bases left unmatched: 10. The V gene's germline CDR1 is MNHNY and CDR2 SVGAGI (reference sequence). CDR3 DNA sequence: TGTGCCAGCAGTTACTACCCCCGGGACAGGGGCAGTGAGCAGTACTTC. Translating it yields CASSYYPRDRGSEQYF.

This clone was seen only once. This chain connects TRBV6-2 or TRBV6-3 to TRBJ2-1, with unresolved D. Germline assignment: CDR1 MNHEY and CDR2 SVGEGT. The CDR3 is 13 residues long. Trimming left V 1 base short and J 6 bases short, with 7 bases between. CDR3 nucleotide sequence: TGTGCCAGCAGTTACTTGACGGGCAATGAGCAGTTCTTC. Translated: CASSYLTGNEQFF.

This chain connects TRBV5-1 to TRBJ1-1; 7 positions match TRBD1. Germline V gene data show CDR1 as SGHRS and CDR2 as YFSETQ. The CDR3 has 16 residues. The junction had 13 bases not matched to a gene; V was cut back by 4 bases and J by 4 bases. The CDR3 spells CASSASPTGSLTEAFF. CDR3 nucleotides: TGCGCCAGCAGCGCGTCCCCGACAGGGAGTCTCACTGAAGCTTTCTTT. The full variable domain, its missing parts supplied by reference TRBV5-1 and TRBJ1-1, is KAGVTQTPRYLIKTRGQQVTLSCSPISGHRSVSWYQQTPGQGLQFLFEYFSETQRNKGNFPGRFSGRQFSNSRSEMNVSTLELGDSALYLCASSASPTGSLTEAFFGQGTRLTVV.

The chain uses TRBV4-3 and TRBJ2-7; the D is unclear. The CDR3 runs to 14 residues. Germline V CDR1 and CDR2: LGHNA, YSLEER. V lost 0 bases, J lost 3 bases, and 9 bases lay in between. The CDR3 DNA sequence: TGCGCCAGCAGCCAAGAGGTGTGGAGCTACGAGCAGTACTTC. Translated, it gives CASSQEVWSYEQYF.

The J gene is TRBJ2-1, the V gene TRBV5-1; TRBD2 matches 10 bases. This CDR3 has 16 residues. Germline V gives CDR1 SGHRS, CDR2 YFSETQ. Trimming took 4 bases from V and 0 from J; bases not matched to a gene: 4. The CDR3 DNA reads as TGCGCCAGCAGCATCCTAGCGGGAGTCTCCTACAATGAGCAGTTCTTC. Amino acids: CASSILAGVSYNEQFF.

The genes are TRBV28 and TRBJ2-1; D not certain. The CDR3 has 12 residues. V lost 3 bases and J lost 4, with 4 bases in between. Germline V gene lookup returns CDR1 MDHEN and CDR2 SYDVKM. The CDR3 DNA follows: TGTGCCAGCAGTTTGGCGTACAATGAGCAGTTCTTC. It yields the protein CASSLAYNEQFF. Using reference TRBV28 and TRBJ2-1 for the parts outside the CDR3, the full variable domain is DVKVTQSSRYLVKRTGEKVFLECVQDMDHENMFWYRQDPGLGLRLIYFSYDVKMKEKGDIPEGYSVSREKKERFSLILESASTNQTSMYLCASSLAYNEQFFGPGTRLTVL.

The CDR3 nucleotides read TGTGCCAGCAGGGCTGGGAGCGGGAGGAATGAGCAGTTCTTC. The encoded protein is CASRAGSGRNEQFF. The chain uses TRBV2 and TRBJ2-1, with 9 bases fitting TRBD2. The germline V gene encodes CDR1 SNHLY and CDR2 FYNNEI. Trimming cost V 6 bases and J 7 bases; bases outside gene matches: 7. The CDR3 consists of 14 residues.

The chain is built from TRBV5-5 and TRBJ2-7; maybe TRBD1 (6 bases). Germline CDR1 and CDR2: SGHKS and YYEKEE (reference sequence). The length of the CDR3 is 13 residues. The V and J ends lost 4 bases and 3 bases respectively, with 11 bases between them. CDR3 amino acids: CASSHGQNYEQYF. The CDR3 DNA sequence: TGTGCCAGCAGCCACGGACAGAACTACGAGCAGTACTTC.

J is TRBJ2-3 and V is TRBV14; possibly TRBD2 for D (5 bases). CDR1 and CDR2 (germline): SGHDN, FVKESK. With 4 bases removed from V and 2 bases from J, the gap between germline ends came to 16 bases. The CDR3 extends over 16 amino acids. In DNA, the CDR3 is TGTGCCAGCAGCCCTCCTTTACTAGGTCTCACAGATACGCAGTATTTT. It is translated as CASSPPLLGLTDTQYF.

The V call is TRBV5-4, the J call TRBJ2-5, with D perhaps TRBD1 (5 bases). Per the germline V gene, CDR1 is SGHNT and CDR2 is YYREEE (reference sequence). Trimming left V 0 bases short and J 5 bases short, with 8 bases between. This CDR3 has 13 residues. Here the CDR3 DNA reads TGTGCCAGCAGCTTGGTGGCAGGGGAGACCCAGTACTTC. It encodes CASSLVAGETQYF. The full variable domain, its missing parts supplied by reference TRBV5-4 and TRBJ2-5, is ETGVTQSPTHLIKTRGQQVTLRCSSQSGHNTVSWYQQALGQGPQFIFQYYREEENGRGNFPPRFSGLQFPNYSSELNVNALELDDSALYLCASSLVAGETQYFGPGTRLLVL.

V gene TRBV10-3 combines with J gene TRBJ2-4, with D maybe TRBD2 (6 bases). V was clipped by 10 bases and J by 2 bases, with 18 bases between them. The V gene's germline CDR1 is ENHRY and CDR2 SYGVKD. The CDR3 is 15 amino acids. CDR3 in amino acids: CATALEGGTKNIQYF. CDR3 coding DNA: TGTGCCACCGCCTTAGAGGGAGGTACCAAAAACATTCAGTACTTC.

The chain is built from TRBV20-1 and TRBJ2-3; TRBD1 is a possible D gene (6 bases). CDR3 length: 10 residues. CDR1 is DFQATT, CDR2 SNEGSKA, per germline (reference sequence). V dropped 5 bases and J dropped 7 bases, with 7 bases sitting between them. The CDR3 is CSAGTYTQYF. The CDR3 DNA is TGCAGTGCTGGGACATATACGCAGTATTTT.

The J gene is TRBJ1-3, the V gene TRBV12-5, with D unclear. Germline V lookup: CDR1 LGHNT, CDR2 FRNRAP. CDR3 length: 14 residues. Trimming shortened V by 8 bases and J by 0 bases, and 11 bases separated the two germline ends. CDR3 residues: CASLYGSSGNTIYF. The CDR3 coding sequence is TGTGCTAGTTTATATGGGAGCTCTGGAAACACCATATATTTT. The whole variable domain, remainder taken from reference TRBV12-5 and TRBJ1-3, is DARVTQTPRHKVTEMGQEVTMRCQPILGHNTVFWYRQTMMQGLELLAYFRNRAPLDDSGMPKDRFSAEMPDATLATLKIQPSEPRDSAVYFCASLYGSSGNTIYFGEGSWLTVV.

The rearrangement joins TRBV7-9 to TRBJ2-7; unclear D gene. The CDR3 extends over 12 amino acids. The germline V gene has CDR1 SEHNR and CDR2 FQNEAQ (reference sequence). Trimming removed 2 bases at V and 2 bases at J, with 4 bases between. CDR3 sequence (DNA): TGTGCCAGCAGCTTAAGGACCTACGAGCAGTACTTC. Encoded protein: CASSLRTYEQYF.

This chain links TRBV7-8 with TRBJ2-1, with 7 positions matching TRBD2. The CDR3 sequence is 17 residues long. V lost 0 bases, J lost 4 bases, and 9 bases stayed unmatched. The germline V gene encodes CDR1 SGHVS and CDR2 FQNEAQ. Here the CDR3 reads CASSLAGGVVGYNEQFF. The CDR3 DNA is TGTGCCAGCAGCTTAGCGGGAGGGGTTGTCGGTTACAATGAGCAGTTCTTC.

This chain connects TRBV9 to TRBJ2-1; D might be TRBD1 (5 bases). The V gene's germline CDR1 is SGDLS and CDR2 YYNGEE. This CDR3 has 16 amino acids. V dropped 4 bases and J dropped 0 bases, with 14 bases sitting between them. Here the CDR3 reads CASSTRQIPSYNEQFF. The CDR3, as DNA: TGTGCCAGCAGCACCCGACAGATACCCTCCTACAATGAGCAGTTCTTC.

This clone was recorded once. The chain uses TRBV28 and TRBJ1-2, with 9 bases identical to TRBD1. This CDR3 comprises 15 residues. The V segment lost 4 bases and the J segment 3 bases; nucleotides outside the gene matches: 6. Germline-derived CDR1 and CDR2 are MDHEN and SYDVKM. CDR3 residues: CASSSPGQGDYGYTF. DNA for the CDR3: TGTGCCAGCAGTTCCCCGGGACAGGGTGACTATGGCTACACCTTC.

The J gene is TRBJ1-3, the V gene TRBV23-1; D uncertain. TRBV23-1 is labeled an ORF, and its function is uncertain. The germline V and J ends were trimmed by 6 bases and 0 bases, with 18 bases remaining between them. The CDR3 is made up of 17 amino acids. CDR3 sequence reads: CASSLLDQSSSGNTIYF. As DNA, the CDR3 is TGCGCCAGCAGCCTACTCGACCAGAGCAGCTCTGGAAACACCATATATTTT.

The chain employs TRBV9 and TRBJ2-1; D is unclear. The CDR3 length is 11 residues. Germline V CDR1 and CDR2: SGDLS, YYNGEE. Trimming took 4 bases from V and 6 from J, leaving 5 bases between them. The DNA of the CDR3 is TGTGCCAGCAGCAAAGTCAATGAGCAGTTCTTC. Protein: CASSKVNEQFF.

The chain carries TRBV18 and TRBJ2-6; D unclear. V was clipped by 2 bases and J by 3 bases, with 5 bases between them. Germline V gene lookup returns CDR1 KGHSH and CDR2 LQKENI. The CDR3 contains 14 residues. The CDR3 protein is CASSPVFGANVLTF. The DNA for the CDR3 is TGTGCCAGCTCACCAGTGTTTGGGGCCAACGTCCTGACTTTC.